Sequencing of this T cell receptor (beta chain) was carried out in a study of T cells in Graves' hyperthyroidism and ophthalmopathy. This clonotype has a handful of counts. Regions amplified from RNA transcripts were the TCR beta CDR3 regions. HTBI primers were employed in a first-round RT-PCR of the TCR CDR3. TCRdb used MiXCR to reprocess the multiplex PCR reads, holding one entry per CDR3 protein. This table has roughly 380,000 distinct CDR3 sequences, around 13% appearing once. This CDR3 is built from 13 residues. Trimming cost V 6 bases and J 5 bases; bases outside gene matches: 3. The germline V gene encodes CDR1 ENHRY and CDR2 SYGVKD.

The sequence came from a woman aged 55-75 years with Graves' hyperthyroidism. The chain recombines TRBV10-3 with TRBJ1-4, with TRBD1 matching over 7 bases. Sequencing used blood. The CDR3, as DNA: TGTGCCATCAGGGGACAGCCAAATGAAAAACTGTTTTTT. Translation: CAIRGQPNEKLFF.